The clone carrying this T cell receptor beta chain was counted between two and nine times. Its antigen is undetermined. In the PCR, 60 Vbeta and 13 Jbeta primers were used. Using immunoSEQ multiplex PCR, the repertoire was profiled, and TCRdb retains in-frame clones only, with some absent. The repertoire includes about 150,000 clones, around four fifths of them detected once, and 1% sits in the top ten. This specimen belongs to a study of cytomegalovirus exposure and HLA in healthy donors. Study outcomes and limitations: In a later analysis, DRB1 alleles had the most associated TCRs; HLA-C alleles the fewest.

This CDR3 has 13 residues. The junction had 1 base not matched to a gene; V was cut back by 4 bases and J by 5 bases. In germline, CDR1 is SQVTM, CDR2 ANQGSEA. The V gene is TRBV29-1, the J gene TRBJ2-1; 11 positions match TRBD2. Sequences were obtained from PBMCs. The sequence was obtained from a woman in her forties or fifties in good health and CMV-seropositive. The CDR3, as DNA: TGCAGCGTTGGGGGACTAGCGGACAATGAGCAGTTCTTC. Amino acid sequence: CSVGGLADNEQFF.